This T cell receptor beta chain came from a study of technical replicates of blood from several donors. Here immunoSEQ multiplex PCR was the method, and the copy in TCRdb shows in-frame clones only, minus some. There are 70,000 to 95,000 clones in the sample; nearly 98% occur only once, and around 0.28% lies in the top ten. The sequenced sample consisted of T cells isolated from PBMCs. This clonotype was sampled from a human donor in good health.

In DNA, the CDR3 is TGTGCCAGTAGTTTAGGACAGCCACATCAGCCCCAGCATTTT. Translated, it gives CASSLGQPHQPQHF. The V and J genes are TRBV19 and TRBJ1-5, with a weak D call TRBD1 (6 bases). The germline gives CDR1 LNHDA, CDR2 SQIVND (reference sequence). CDR3 length equals 14 residues. V was shortened by 5 bases and J by 5 bases, with 13 bases between the two germline ends.